The entry below gives a single T cell receptor (beta chain) sequence along with its context. One junction end does not reproduce the germline sequence, and a read error may be involved. This record comes from a study of immune characterization of retroperitoneal liposarcoma. MiXCR was run by TCRdb on the PCR reads, yielding one entry per CDR3 protein. The repertoire holds roughly 20,000 distinct CDR3 sequences, under 45% seen once, with 6.5% to 9% in the top ten. The receptor comes from a male donor with retroperitoneal liposarcoma. Sequenced material: blood.

This chain's CDR3 is CSSSVGAGLYVLTF. Written as DNA, the CDR3 is TGTTCCAGCAGTGTGGGGGCCGGGTTGTACGTCCTGACTTTC. The V and J genes are TRBV28 and TRBJ2-6; maybe TRBD1 (6 bases). This CDR3 has 14 residues. Germline CDR1 is MDHEN and CDR2 is SYDVKM.